These 20 T cell receptor beta chains originate from one sample sequenced in a study of molecular identifiers for immune sequencing clone quantification (dated 2018 in TCRdb). The library was made by PCR. This sample was sequenced with an Illumina MiSeq. TCRdb cleaned the public reads at Q25 with fastp, built clones with MiXCR and kept in-frame beta chains. One record per CDR3 amino acid sequence lists the most common genes and DNA. The sample data list approximately 36,000 distinct CDR3 sequences, and around 18% of these were observed just once. The ten most abundant clones make up about 6.2% of the sample. The specimen was naive CD8+ T cells from blood, with Jurkat cell RNA spiked in. The sample's cell subset or site label, decoded: FACS-sorted CD8+CD4-CCR7+CD45RA+ naive T cells. The receptors stem from a human donor in good health. Some libraries in this study had Jurkat cell RNA spiked in.

About this clonotype itself: It may be a read error: a sequence one base away is much more abundant. The chain employs TRBV15 and TRBJ2-5; the D gene is possibly TRBD2 (5 bases). This CDR3 region has 12 residues. Germline V gives CDR1 LNHNV, CDR2 YYDKDF (reference sequence). This CDR3 reads CVTSREGETQYF. As DNA, the CDR3 is TGTGTCACCAGCAGAGAGGGAGAGACCCAGTACTTC. The full variable domain, completed using reference TRBV15 and TRBJ2-5, is DAMVIQNPRYQVTQFGKPVTLSCSQTLNHNVMYWYQQKSSQAPKLLFHYYDKDFNNEADTPDNFQSRRPNTSFCFLDIRSPGLGDTAMYLCVTSREGETQYFGPGTRLLVL.

This clonotype was picked up many times. The chain combines TRBV6-1 with TRBJ2-7, with a tentative D call TRBD2 (6 bases). There are 15 residues in the CDR3. Germline values: CDR1 MNHNS, CDR2 SASEGT. V was pared by 2 bases and J by 0 bases, with 11 bases between. In DNA form, the CDR3 reads TGTGCCAGCAGTGAACTGGAGGGGACCTCCTACGAGCAGTACTTC. This translates into CASSELEGTSYEQYF.

This clonotype has at least ten counts. The chain uses TRBV7-9 and TRBJ2-1; D is uncertain. The CDR3 runs 11 residues. V lost 7 bases and J lost 10, with 11 bases in between. Germline V CDR1 and CDR2: SEHNR, FQNEAQ (reference sequence). The CDR3 reads CASTAEREQFF. The CDR3 DNA sequence: TGTGCCAGCACCGCAGAACGGGAGCAGTTCTTC.

This chain connects TRBV11-2 to TRBJ2-7; TRBD1 aligns across 7 bases. CDR3 size: 15 residues. V was clipped by 5 bases and J by 1 base; unmatched bases: 8. Germline V lookup: CDR1 SGHAT, CDR2 FQNNGV. CDR3 sequence: CASSPTGIRSYEQYF. For the CDR3, the DNA is TGTGCCAGCAGCCCGACAGGGATAAGATCCTACGAGCAGTACTTC.

The sample holds many counts of this clonotype. V usage is TRBV28 and J usage is TRBJ2-3; unclear D gene. The CDR3 runs to 10 residues. The ends were cut back, 4 bases at V and 6 bases at J, with 2 bases in the middle. Germline loops: CDR1 MDHEN, CDR2 SYDVKM. The CDR3 sequence: CASSWDTQYF. DNA of the CDR3: TGTGCCAGCAGTTGGGATACGCAGTATTTT.

The chain combines TRBV29-1 with TRBJ2-5, with 7 bases aligning to TRBD2. V dropped 7 bases and J dropped 4; count of bases not matched to a gene: 6. This CDR3 region has 12 residues. CDR1 SQVTM and CDR2 ANQGSEA come from the germline V gene. The CDR3 coding sequence is TGCAGCGCCGAGCGGGACGGAGAGACCCAGTACTTC. Its protein product is CSAERDGETQYF.

The chain has TRBV11-2 and TRBJ2-7; no reliable D call. Germline V gene lookup returns CDR1 SGHAT and CDR2 FQNNGV. The CDR3 has 14 residues. Between the trimmed V and J ends, which lost 1 base and 0 bases, there was a span of 7 bases. The DNA for the CDR3 is TGTGCCAGCAGCTTAGGACTGCCCTCCTACGAGCAGTACTTC. It translates to CASSLGLPSYEQYF.

The rearrangement joins TRBV3-1 to TRBJ2-2; 8 nucleotides match TRBD2. This CDR3 contains 18 residues. Per the germline V gene, CDR1 is LGHDT and CDR2 is YNNKEL (reference sequence). After removal of 0 bases from V and 7 bases from J, the junction contained 13 bases not matched to a gene. CDR3 in amino acids: CASSQDRGLEGDIGELFF. CDR3 nucleotides: TGTGCCAGCAGCCAAGATAGGGGACTAGAGGGGGACATCGGGGAGCTGTTTTTT.

This clonotype has just a few counts. The J gene is TRBJ2-2, the V gene TRBV28; possibly TRBD2 for D (5 bases). Germline V gene lookup returns CDR1 MDHEN and CDR2 SYDVKM. Trimming took 10 bases from V and 5 from J, leaving 23 bases between them. This CDR3 has 16 amino acids. CDR3 DNA sequence: TGTGCCATAACTTCGGGGTGCGCAGTGGGGACCGGGGAGCTGTTTTTT. It codes for CAITSGCAVGTGELFF.

This clonotype was seen a single time. A read error is possible here, since a much larger clone lies one base away. The chain employs TRBV9 and TRBJ2-2; D tentatively reads TRBD1 or TRBD2 (5 bases each). The CDR3 spans 16 residues. Germline V gene sequence: CDR1 SGDLS, CDR2 YYNGEE. The CDR3 protein is CACSEPQGVGTGELFF. The CDR3 region has the DNA TGTGCCTGCAGCGAACCTCAGGGAGTGGGCACCGGGGAGCTGTTTTTT.

There are many counts of this clonotype. The chain links TRBV4-3 to TRBJ2-1; 12 bases are shared with TRBD2. Germline values: CDR1 LGHNA, CDR2 YSLEER. Trimming cost V 1 base and J 0 bases; bases outside gene matches: 4. The CDR3 runs to 18 residues. CDR3 residues: CASSQGLAGEGSYNEQFF. The DNA for the CDR3 is TGCGCCAGCAGCCAAGGACTAGCGGGAGAAGGCTCCTACAATGAGCAGTTCTTC.

This clonotype has ten or more counts. The chain is built from TRBV4-1 and TRBJ2-2; 7 nucleotides align to TRBD1. V was pared by 8 bases and J by 4 bases, with 13 bases of the junction left unmatched. The CDR3 is made up of 16 amino acids. From germline, CDR1 is MGHRA and CDR2 YSYEKL. CDR3 DNA: TGCGCCAGCGGAGCCATGACAGGGTCTTTCACCGGGGAGCTGTTTTTT. It encodes CASGAMTGSFTGELFF.

This clonotype came up many times. The chain joins TRBV11-2 to TRBJ2-1, with D possibly being TRBD1 (5 bases). Germline loops: CDR1 SGHAT, CDR2 FQNNGV. This CDR3 is built from 15 residues. Trimming stripped 1 base from V and 2 bases from J, with 9 bases between. CDR3 protein: CASSLARTTYNEQFF. DNA for the CDR3: TGTGCCAGCAGCTTAGCCCGGACAACCTACAATGAGCAGTTCTTC. Combining the CDR3 with reference TRBV11-2 and TRBJ2-1 gives the whole variable domain EAGVAQSPRYKIIEKRQSVAFWCNPISGHATLYWYQQILGQGPKLLIQFQNNGVVDDSQLPKDRFSAERLKGVDSTLKIQPAKLEDSAVYLCASSLARTTYNEQFFGPGTRLTVL.

This clonotype was observed many times. The chain recombines TRBV28 with TRBJ2-3; D gene uncertain. V was shortened by 5 bases and J by 3 bases, with 18 bases between the two germline ends. This CDR3 is 16 amino acids long. From germline, CDR1 is MDHEN and CDR2 SYDVKM. The DNA of the CDR3 is TGTGCCAGCAGTCCACGGACCGCGCTCCTTACAGATACGCAGTATTTT. Translated, it gives CASSPRTALLTDTQYF.

This sequence joins TRBV6-2 or TRBV6-3 and TRBJ1-1; TRBD1 matches 8 bases. Looked up from germline, CDR1 is MNHEY and CDR2 is SVGEGT. After removal of 10 bases from V and 4 bases from J, the junction contained 14 bases not matched to a gene. The CDR3 is made up of 15 amino acids. The chain's CDR3 is CATQGAFEWGTEAFF. CDR3 nucleotide sequence: TGTGCCACCCAGGGGGCGTTTGAATGGGGCACTGAAGCTTTCTTT.

Many counts were recorded for this clonotype. The V and J genes are TRBV6-2 or TRBV6-3 and TRBJ1-5, with D perhaps matching TRBD1 (6 bases). Germline V CDR1 and CDR2: MNHEY, SVGEGT. The CDR3 contains 13 residues. V was clipped by 6 bases and J by 3 bases, with 9 bases between them. CDR3 residues: CASRDSVNQPQHF. CDR3 bases: TGTGCCAGCAGGGACAGCGTCAATCAGCCCCAGCATTTT.

This clonotype was detected ten times or more. The rearrangement links TRBV20-1 to TRBJ2-7; D gene unclear. V lost 1 base and J lost 2, with 9 bases in between. Germline loops: CDR1 DFQATT, CDR2 SNEGSKA (reference sequence). The CDR3 spans 13 residues. The CDR3 DNA follows: TGCAGTGCTAGAGGTGGTTACGCCTACGAGCAGTACTTC. Protein sequence: CSARGGYAYEQYF.

This clonotype was recorded many times. The rearrangement joins TRBV28 to TRBJ2-6; D may be TRBD2 (6 bases). V was pared by 4 bases and J by 2 bases, with 24 bases between. Looked up from germline, CDR1 is MDHEN and CDR2 is SYDVKM. There are 20 residues in the CDR3. The CDR3 reads CASSSPPGLRFGTGANVLTF. The CDR3 bases are TGTGCCAGCAGTTCGCCTCCGGGACTTAGGTTTGGAACTGGGGCCAACGTCCTGACTTTC.

Points on this clonotype: This could be a read error, since a much larger clone is one nucleotide away. CDR3 nucleotide sequence: TGTGCCAGCAGCTTCGGGGGCTTTTTCCACTTT. As protein: CASSFGGFFHF. The rearrangement uses TRBV7-2 and TRBJ1-6; tentatively, D is TRBD1 (6 bases). The CDR3 runs 11 residues. V lost 3 bases and J 17 bases, leaving 11 bases between the germline ends. CDR1 and CDR2 from the germline V gene are SGHTA and FQGNSA. Variable domain in full (rest from reference TRBV7-2 and TRBJ1-6): GAGVSQSPSNKVTEKGKDVELRCDPISGHTALYWYRQSLGQGLEFLIYFQGNSAPDKSGLPSDRFSAERTGGSVSTLTIQRTQQEDSAVYLCASSFGGFFHFGNGTRLTVT.

The genes are TRBV12-5 and TRBJ2-7; no clear D gene. Germline values: CDR1 LGHNT, CDR2 FRNRAP. Trimming left V 2 bases short and J 4 bases short, with 12 bases between. The CDR3 loop spans 14 amino acids. The CDR3 bases are TGTGCTAGTGGTTTGTGGGGAACCCAATACGAGCAGTACTTC. It specifies CASGLWGTQYEQYF.